This TCR beta chain stems from a study of cytomegalovirus exposure and HLA in healthy donors. Whole-study findings and limits: Published work reported that the classifier diagnosed cytomegalovirus status with high specificity and sensitivity. Certain sequence variants were highly shared and formed a cluster, and this cluster was likely a sequencing artifact.

The PCR had 60 Vbeta and 13 Jbeta primers. Assay: immunoSEQ multiplex PCR; the TCRdb copy retains only in-frame clones and omits some. Among about 54,000 clones, roughly 85% were seen once, and the ten largest hold around 2.9%. The CDR3 is made up of 14 amino acids. Germline loops: CDR1 GTSNPN, CDR2 SVGIG (reference sequence). Trimming took 2 bases from V and 4 from J, leaving 12 bases between them. With respect to this clone: Its target is unknown.

The specimen sequenced was PBMCs. This clonotype was obtained from a woman in her late teens or twenties in good health and CMV-seronegative. The chain couples TRBV30 to TRBJ1-5; no definite D call. The CDR3 sequence is CAWSIMPGNQPQHF. The CDR3 DNA is TGTGCCTGGAGTATCATGCCAGGAAATCAGCCCCAGCATTTT.